The 2 T cell receptor beta chains below come from one sample, sequenced in a study of human T cells and chemical hapten exposure. TCRdb used MiXCR to reprocess the RACE reads, holding one entry per CDR3 protein. The sample gives about 85,000 distinct CDR3 sequences, about 8.5% of which show up once; about 2.5% is in the top ten. Time point given: pre-sensitization, week 0. Noted treatment: therapeutic diphenylcyclopropenone sensitization with weekly scalp DPC. Sequencing used whole blood, obtained in connection with sensitization to the hapten diphenylcyclopropenone (DPC). Receptor source: a man aged 40-49 years with alopecia areata. Some clones in this sample may be carry-over from other donors' samples.

This clonotype has just a few counts. This rearrangement joins TRBV6-2 or TRBV6-3 to TRBJ2-1; perhaps TRBD2 as D (5 bases). Trimming removed 0 bases at V and 0 bases at J, with 18 bases between. This CDR3 contains 19 residues. CDR1 and CDR2 from the germline V gene are MNHEY and SVGEGT. This CDR3 is CASSYSISVPASSYNEQFF. As DNA, the CDR3 is TGTGCCAGCAGTTACTCGATTAGCGTACCCGCCAGCTCCTACAATGAGCAGTTCTTC.

This clonotype has at least ten counts. This chain connects TRBV11-3 to TRBJ2-3, with 10 positions matching TRBD2. Germline CDR1 and CDR2: SGHNT and YENEEA. J gave up 0 bases and V 5 bases, and 5 bases lay outside the gene matches. The CDR3 consists of 16 residues. The chain's CDR3 is CASSPTTSGSTDTQYF. The CDR3 DNA reads TGTGCCAGCAGCCCGACGACTAGCGGGAGCACAGATACGCAGTATTTT.